The 13 T cell receptor beta chains listed next were all sequenced from one sample in a study of T cell responses to AZD1222 COVID-19 vaccine. Method: immunoSEQ multiplex PCR; TCRdb's copy keeps in-frame clones and lacks some. The repertoire holds some 150,000 clones, with roughly 90% as singletons. The sample was peripheral blood, taken 28 days after the second AZD1222 dose. The receptors were gathered from an adult who received the AZD1222 COVID-19 vaccine.

This chain joins TRBV5-1 and TRBJ2-1; D uncertain. Germline CDR1 and CDR2: SGHRS and YFSETQ. The CDR3 contains 16 residues. Trimming took off 1 base at V and 0 bases at J, with 11 bases between the two ends. CDR3 coding DNA: TGCGCCAGCAGCTTGTACCGGAAAAGCTCCTACAATGAGCAGTTCTTC. Its translation is CASSLYRKSSYNEQFF. The whole variable domain, filled in from reference TRBV5-1 and TRBJ2-1, reads KAGVTQTPRYLIKTRGQQVTLSCSPISGHRSVSWYQQTPGQGLQFLFEYFSETQRNKGNFPGRFSGRQFSNSRSEMNVSTLELGDSALYLCASSLYRKSSYNEQFFGPGTRLTVL.

The rearrangement uses TRBV28 and TRBJ1-1; D unclear. Trimming left V 4 bases short and J 3 bases short, with 12 bases between. The CDR3 sequence is 14 residues long. Germline V lookup: CDR1 MDHEN, CDR2 SYDVKM. The CDR3: CASSSAVRDTEAFF. The CDR3 DNA sequence: TGTGCCAGCAGTTCGGCAGTCCGTGACACTGAAGCTTTCTTT.

This sequence joins TRBV3-1 (or the pseudogene TRBV3-2) and TRBJ2-3; 12 nucleotides align to TRBD2. CDR3 length: 17 residues. V lost 3 bases and J lost 0; bases outside the gene matches: 4. Germline loops: CDR1 LGHDT, CDR2 YNNKEL (reference sequence). The CDR3 here is CASSHGLAGTSTDTQYF. CDR3 nucleotides: TGTGCCAGCAGCCACGGACTAGCGGGGACTAGCACAGATACGCAGTATTTT.

The rearrangement uses TRBV24-1 and TRBJ1-2; D is unclear. Germline CDR1 KGHDR, CDR2 SFDVKD. The V gene lost 4 bases and the J gene lost 7 bases, with 6 bases spanning the gap. The CDR3 spans 11 residues. This CDR3 is CATSDRVGYTF. CDR3 DNA: TGTGCCACCAGTGACCGAGTTGGCTACACCTTC.

The V and J genes are TRBV7-3 and TRBJ1-1; tentatively, D is TRBD1 (6 bases). CDR1 and CDR2 (germline): SGHTA, FQGTGA. The CDR3 spans 15 residues. V was cut by 5 bases and J by 3 bases, with 16 bases left in between. The CDR3, as DNA: TGTGCCAGCAGCCCATGGGGGGCGGAGGACACTGAAGCTTTCTTT. This gives the protein CASSPWGAEDTEAFF.

The chain combines TRBV7-2 with TRBJ2-1; TRBD1 matches 10 bases. Trimming removed 0 bases from V and 7 bases from J; junction bases left unmatched: 3. In germline, CDR1 is SGHTA, CDR2 FQGNSA. The CDR3 spans 15 residues. CDR3 residues: CASSLAGTGANEQFF. CDR3 nucleotides: TGTGCCAGCAGCTTAGCCGGGACAGGGGCGAATGAGCAGTTCTTC.

CDR3 region: CASSVDLAGPLSGANVLTF. DNA of the CDR3: TGTGCCAGCAGCGTAGACCTAGCGGGCCCCCTCTCTGGGGCCAACGTCCTGACTTTC. The V and J genes are TRBV9 and TRBJ2-6, with 8 bases fitting TRBD2. This CDR3 comprises 19 residues. Per germline, CDR1 SGDLS and CDR2 YYNGEE. Trimming cost V 0 bases and J 0 bases; bases outside gene matches: 8.

V is TRBV5-1 and J is TRBJ2-3; 13 bases align to TRBD2. CDR1 is SGHRS and CDR2 is YFSETQ in the germline V gene. V lost 6 bases to trimming and J lost 6 bases; unmatched junction nucleotides: 7. The CDR3 has 15 residues. The CDR3 here is CASTRLAGGGDTQYF. The DNA of the CDR3 is TGCGCCAGCACCCGACTAGCGGGAGGTGGGGATACGCAGTATTTT.

The chain links TRBV28 to TRBJ1-3; D not certain. Between the trimmed V and J ends, which lost 1 base and 0 bases, there was a span of 10 bases. Germline V gives CDR1 MDHEN, CDR2 SYDVKM. CDR3 length: 16 residues. The chain's CDR3 is CASSLSGSYSGNTIYF. CDR3 nucleotides: TGTGCCAGCAGTTTATCTGGCAGCTACTCTGGAAACACCATATATTTT.

This CDR3 reads CASSLDLTGVGRNYGYTF. CDR3 bases: TGTGCCAGCAGCTTAGATCTAACAGGGGTGGGGAGGAACTATGGCTACACCTTC. The V and J genes are TRBV7-2 and TRBJ1-2; 7 bases match TRBD1. Germline trimming cut 1 base from V and 2 bases from J; bases unmatched to any gene: 13. There are 18 residues in the CDR3. From germline, CDR1 is SGHTA and CDR2 FQGNSA.

J is TRBJ2-3 and V is TRBV11-3; possible D gene TRBD2, 6 bases. The CDR3 runs 16 residues. Germline V gene lookup returns CDR1 SGHNT and CDR2 YENEEA. The V end was cut by 3 bases, the J end by 3 bases, with 16 bases between. The CDR3 spells CASSLASGVLTDTQYF. CDR3 coding DNA: TGTGCCAGCAGCTTGGCGTCGGGAGTCCTTACAGATACGCAGTATTTT.

V usage is TRBV4-1 and J usage is TRBJ2-3; tentatively, D is TRBD1 (5 bases). V lost 4 bases and J 0 bases, leaving 20 bases between the germline ends. The CDR3 has 18 amino acids. Germline CDR1 and CDR2: MGHRA and YSYEKL. CDR3 nucleotide sequence: TGCGCCAGCAGCCCTGCTGGTCCAGGGCCCCAAAGCACAGATACGCAGTATTTT. This encodes CASSPAGPGPQSTDTQYF.

This chain links TRBV27 with TRBJ1-4; D ambiguous. V lost 6 bases to trimming and J lost 0 bases, with 8 bases between them. CDR1 is MNHEY and CDR2 is SMNVEV in the germline V gene (reference sequence). This CDR3 is built from 14 residues. The DNA for the CDR3 is TGTGCCAGCAGGCGGGGTTCAACTAATGAAAAACTGTTTTTT. This translates into CASRRGSTNEKLFF.